The rows below give T cell receptor beta chains drawn from one sample of a study of CD8 T cells in ankylosing spondylitis. TCRdb re-called the 5' RACE reads through MiXCR, storing one row per CDR3 protein. The table records 150,000 to 200,000 distinct CDR3 sequences, approximately 13% of them present only once. Sequencing used blood, either unsorted or a sorted T cell fraction (not recorded which). The source is a female donor with ankylosing spondylitis or in good health (not recorded which). Both conserved end residues are part of each CDR3.

j_call v_call cdr3_aa
TRBJ1-2 TRBV12-3/TRBV12-4 CASRMTGGGYGYTF
TRBJ2-1 TRBV24-1 CATSPGGNEQFF
TRBJ2-7 TRBV11-2 CASTGLGGAAYEQYF
TRBJ2-1 TRBV12-3/TRBV12-4 CASRGPYNEQFF
TRBJ1-6 TRBV27 CASSFLGNSPLHF
TRBJ2-5 TRBV29-1 CSVRLAGRQETQYF
TRBJ2-7 TRBV4-2 CASSQDRGAYEQYF
TRBJ1-1 TRBV27 CASFLTGRTEAFF
TRBJ2-3 TRBV12-3/TRBV12-4 CASSDTDTQYF
TRBJ2-3 TRBV27 CASSGEGWGTDTQYF
TRBJ2-7 TRBV7-9 CASSLVPRYEQYF
TRBJ1-6 TRBV7-8 CASSLGPRDSNSPLHF
TRBJ2-1 TRBV10-3 CAISPQGSGSYNEQFF
TRBJ2-3 TRBV6-4 CASSPRVQGEWAYTQYF
TRBJ1-5 TRBV12-3/TRBV12-4 CASTLANRAQHF
TRBJ2-1 TRBV6-1 CASSEAGGASGVNEQFF
TRBJ2-7 TRBV7-2 CASSLDWQGEQYF
TRBJ2-3 TRBV29-1 CSPLSGLGGSTDTQYF
TRBJ1-5 TRBV12-3/TRBV12-4 CASSYFGTGASRPQHF
TRBJ2-2 TRBV29-1 CSVARTEYTGELFF
TRBJ2-1 TRBV18 CASSLRTSDEQFF
TRBJ2-3 TRBV7-2 CASSSGATDTQYF
TRBJ2-4 TRBV20-1 CSVTRLAKNIQYF
TRBJ2-7 TRBV20-1 CSARPAADYEQYF
TRBJ1-4 TRBV12-3/TRBV12-4 CASSLGTGKLFF
TRBJ2-7 TRBV5-1 CASSPGLADYEQYF
TRBJ2-1 TRBV7-6 CASTDSGVYNEQFF
TRBJ2-2 TRBV4-3 CASSQGANIGELFF
TRBJ2-1 TRBV20-1 CSVPPGQGINEQFF
TRBJ1-6 TRBV6-1 CASRHRDRGAGYNSPLHF
TRBJ1-2 TRBV11-2 CASSPADINYGYTF
TRBJ2-1 TRBV5-1 CASSLLAGVGNEQFF
TRBJ2-3 TRBV20-1 CSARAAEGGTQYF
TRBJ2-5 TRBV5-1 CASSLSGADQETQYF
TRBJ1-1 TRBV29-1 CSVDSGMTEAFF
TRBJ2-1 TRBV7-9 CASSSRDSQYNEQFF
TRBJ2-1 TRBV20-1 CCVDPGTSGSFHNEQFF
TRBJ2-2 TRBV27 CASSFFGASGLSGELFF
TRBJ2-3 TRBV5-1 CASSWDNTDTQYF
TRBJ1-3 TRBV7-8 CASSLATPSGNTIYF
TRBJ2-1 TRBV3-1 CASSQAGGPNRGEQFF
TRBJ2-3 TRBV5-1 CASSLAAGGGGTDTQYF
TRBJ2-1 TRBV27 CASSQDPYNEQFF
TRBJ2-2 TRBV4-3 CASSQDSANTGELFF
TRBJ2-2 TRBV5-1 CASSFKGPGELFF
TRBJ2-3 TRBV5-1 CASSLSAWGDTDTQYF
TRBJ1-3 TRBV30 CAWSLTPGARNTIYF
TRBJ2-1 TRBV20-1 CSAREISSGSYNEQFF
TRBJ2-1 TRBV5-1 CASSTKGSRNEQFF
TRBJ2-3 TRBV10-3 CAISGGGALLGTQYF
TRBJ1-5 TRBV7-2 CASSLFGNSNQPQHF
TRBJ2-2 TRBV19 CASNTGLGFTGELFF
TRBJ1-1 TRBV5-5 CASSLGGSHTEAFF
TRBJ1-1 TRBV7-2 CASSLALSERGAFF